This T cell receptor (beta chain) stems from a study of CD8+CD57+ T cells in acquired aplastic anemia. This clonotype was picked up a small number of times. Its antigen is unidentified. Germline values: CDR1 ENHRY, CDR2 SYGVKD. Losses at the gene ends were 0 bases for V and 3 bases for J; bases not matched to a gene: 17. The CDR3 sequence is 21 residues long. Study-wide results and caveats: Common to patients and controls were around 30 CD8+ CDR3 sequences.

TCR beta VDJ combinations and CDR3 sequences were profiled from genomic DNA. TCRdb fed the reads into MiXCR, producing one record per CDR3 protein. The profile shows fewer than 200,000 distinct CDR3 sequences, roughly 63% of them singletons. Source material: sorted CD4+, CD8+, or CD8+CD57+ T cells (not recorded which) from PBMCs. The chain carries TRBV10-3 and TRBJ1-6; TRBD1 agrees at 7 bases. The TCR comes from a human donor in good health. The CDR3 here is CAISESLGQRTEKRYNSPLHF. CDR3 nucleotide sequence: TGTGCCATCAGTGAGTCTCTGGGACAGCGTACTGAAAAACGCTATAATTCACCCCTCCACTTT.